Following are 12 T cell receptor beta chains from one sample sequenced in a study of Ad26.COV2.S vaccination and SARS-CoV-2 variants. Described treatment: some 20 received Ad26.COV2.S at low or high dose, single or two shots; several received placebo; per-sample allocation not given. On day 63 after the first injection, vaccine and placebo recipients gave samples. The assay was immunoSEQ multiplex PCR, and TCRdb's table has in-frame clones only and misses some. The sample has about 400,000 clones, around nine tenths seen once. The material sequenced was peripheral blood, taken in a trial of Ad26.COV2.S vaccine versus placebo. These receptors came from a person aged 18-60 years who received the Ad26.COV2.S COVID-19 vaccine or a placebo.

Details on this clone: This sample includes further DNA sequences coding for the same CDR3. The chain recombines TRBV3-1 (or the pseudogene TRBV3-2) with TRBJ2-1, with no clear D. The ends were cut back, 2 bases at V and 4 bases at J, with 3 bases in the middle. In germline, CDR1 is LGHDT, CDR2 YNNKEL (reference sequence). CDR3 length: 12 residues. The CDR3 region is CASSQRYNEQFF. CDR3 DNA: TGTGCCAGCAGCCAACGTTACAATGAGCAGTTCTTC.

This chain uses TRBV24-1 with TRBJ2-1, with TRBD2 matching 10 bases. V shed 5 bases, J shed 7 bases, and the junction held 7 bases outside the gene matches. CDR3 length equals 15 residues. Germline assignment: CDR1 KGHDR and CDR2 SFDVKD. The CDR3 sequence: CATSVPGLAQNEQFF. The CDR3 DNA follows: TGTGCCACCAGTGTCCCGGGACTAGCGCAGAATGAGCAGTTCTTC.

V usage is TRBV29-1 and J usage is TRBJ2-5, with a tentative D call TRBD2 (7 bases). The CDR3 runs 13 residues. Trimming removed 7 bases at V and 9 bases at J, with 21 bases between. Germline V gene lookup returns CDR1 SQVTM and CDR2 ANQGSEA. The CDR3: CSAGGLATGAQYF. The CDR3 DNA reads as TGCAGCGCCGGGGGGCTAGCAACGGGGGCCCAGTACTTC.

V and J are TRBV29-1 and TRBJ1-2; TRBD1 is a possible D gene (6 bases). Per the germline V gene, CDR1 is SQVTM and CDR2 is ANQGSEA. This CDR3 comprises 11 residues. V lost 8 bases, J lost 3 bases, and 10 bases lay in between. In nucleotides, the CDR3 is TGCAGCTTAGGGGGGGACTATGGCTACACCTTC. Amino acid sequence: CSLGGDYGYTF.

This clone was observed once. This sequence joins TRBV24-1 and TRBJ1-4, with 7 bases fitting TRBD1. Germline assignment: CDR1 KGHDR and CDR2 SFDVKD. The V segment lost 5 bases and the J segment 7 bases; nucleotides outside the gene matches: 6. The CDR3 has 14 amino acids. The CDR3: CATSARGQVEKLFF. For the CDR3, the DNA is TGTGCCACCAGTGCGAGGGGGCAGGTTGAAAAACTGTTTTTT.

This chain uses TRBV6-5 with TRBJ1-1; TRBD1 matches 8 bases. The CDR3 consists of 15 residues. The ends lost 5 bases at V and 0 bases at J; junction bases unmatched: 5. Germline V CDR1 and CDR2: MNHEY, SVGAGI. This CDR3 is CASSTGGIMNTEAFF. CDR3 sequence (DNA): TGTGCCAGCAGTACAGGGGGTATAATGAACACTGAAGCTTTCTTT.

The V and J genes are TRBV3-1 (or the pseudogene TRBV3-2) and TRBJ2-6; no firm D call. The germline CDR1 and CDR2 sequences are LGHDT and YNNKEL (reference sequence). The V end lost 0 bases, the J end lost 4 bases, and 10 bases lay between the germline ends. There are 16 residues in the CDR3. The CDR3 loop is CASSQDPRSGANVLTF. CDR3 DNA sequence: TGTGCCAGCAGCCAAGACCCGAGGTCAGGGGCCAACGTCCTGACTTTC.

The gene calls are TRBV28 and TRBJ2-7, with 8 bases that match TRBD2. With V trimmed by 6 bases and J by 0 bases, 25 bases remained unmatched. The CDR3 contains 21 residues. CDR1 is MDHEN, CDR2 SYDVKM, per germline. The chain's CDR3 is CASRHLKIGTSFRKASYEQYF. DNA for the CDR3: TGTGCCAGCAGACACCTAAAAATCGGGACTAGTTTCCGGAAGGCCTCCTACGAGCAGTACTTC.

The rearrangement links TRBV7-2 to TRBJ2-2; D might be TRBD2 (5 bases). Trimming took 4 bases from V and 0 from J, leaving 9 bases between them. This CDR3 is 15 amino acids long. Germline CDR1 SGHTA, CDR2 FQGNSA. The CDR3: CASSSRGSNTGELFF. The CDR3 nucleotides are TGTGCCAGCAGCTCGAGAGGGTCGAACACCGGGGAGCTGTTTTTT. Drawing the rest from reference TRBV7-2 and TRBJ2-2, the complete variable domain is GAGVSQSPSNKVTEKGKDVELRCDPISGHTALYWYRQSLGQGLEFLIYFQGNSAPDKSGLPSDRFSAERTGGSVSTLTIQRTQQEDSAVYLCASSSRGSNTGELFFGEGSRLTVL.

This clone has more than one count but fewer than ten. The chain links TRBV18 to TRBJ2-2; D perhaps matches TRBD1 (6 bases). The CDR3 runs to 14 residues. Germline CDR1 KGHSH, CDR2 LQKENI. V was trimmed by 2 bases and J by 4 bases, leaving 8 bases between them. The CDR3 DNA is TGTGCCAGCTCACCAAGACAGGTCACCGGGGAGCTGTTTTTT. Residues: CASSPRQVTGELFF. Full variable domain (missing parts from reference TRBV18 and TRBJ2-2): NAGVMQNPRHLVRRRGQEARLRCSPMKGHSHVYWYRQLPEEGLKFMVYLQKENIIDESGMPKERFSAEFPKEGPSILRIQQVVRGDSAAYFCASSPRQVTGELFFGEGSRLTVL.

This clone was observed a single time. This rearrangement joins TRBV11-2 to TRBJ2-7; 7 bases line up with TRBD1. From germline, CDR1 is SGHAT and CDR2 FQNNGV. V gave up 7 bases and J gave up 2 bases; unmatched junction bases: 8. CDR3 size: 14 residues. The CDR3: CASNHQGGPYEQYF. The CDR3 DNA is TGTGCCAGCAACCACCAAGGGGGCCCCTACGAGCAGTACTTC.

In DNA, the CDR3 is TGTGCCAGCACCCGGGGTACTGAAGCTTTCTTT. It specifies CASTRGTEAFF. The chain has TRBV9 and TRBJ1-1, with D uncertain. Trimming shortened V by 6 bases and J by 5 bases, and 8 bases separated the two germline ends. CDR1 and CDR2 (germline): SGDLS, YYNGEE. The CDR3 contains 11 residues.